This is a list of T cell receptor beta chains from one sample in a study of PD-1 blockade in classical Hodgkin lymphoma. This table comes from immunoSEQ multiplex PCR, and its TCRdb copy is limited to in-frame clones, with some not included. The table lists 17,000 or so clones, roughly nine tenths of them singletons. Sequenced input: peripheral blood mononuclear cells (PBMCs). The source of these receptors is a human donor with classical Hodgkin lymphoma. CDR3s include the opening cysteine and the closing phenylalanine or tryptophan. Each record gives: J gene, D gene, clone size, V gene, CDR3 DNA, CDR3 protein. A D gene is named only where the DNA matches it firmly. Size is omitted from some rows. Given values are once, few, many or a class for expanded clones.

j_call: TRBJ2-7
d_call: -
clone_size: few
v_call: TRBV28
cdr3_nt: TGTGCCAGCAGTCTGAACGCGGGACACAGGGGAGGGTACGAGCAGTACTTC
cdr3_aa: CASSLNAGHRGGYEQYF

j_call: TRBJ1-5
d_call: -
clone_size: few
v_call: TRBV19
cdr3_nt: TGTGCCAGTAGTCCCGTTAAGGGTCCTCCCCAGCATTTT
cdr3_aa: CASSPVKGPPQHF

j_call: TRBJ2-7
d_call: -
clone_size: -
v_call: TRBV9
cdr3_nt: TGTGCCAGCAGCGTCACAGCGAGCTATTACTACGAGCAGTACTTC
cdr3_aa: CASSVTASYYYEQYF

j_call: TRBJ2-2
d_call: TRBD1
clone_size: -
v_call: TRBV19
cdr3_nt: TGTGCCAGTAGTATTACCGGGACAGGGACCGGGGAGCTGTTTTTT
cdr3_aa: CASSITGTGTGELFF

j_call: TRBJ2-3
d_call: TRBD2
clone_size: -
v_call: TRBV7-2
cdr3_nt: TGTGCCAGCAGCCTCCGTCCTAGCGGGACAATAGATACGCAGTATTTT
cdr3_aa: CASSLRPSGTIDTQYF

j_call: TRBJ2-4
d_call: -
clone_size: -
v_call: TRBV5-8
cdr3_nt: TGTGCCAGCAGCTTAGGGGTAGGGGGGTCCAAAAACATTCAGTACTTC
cdr3_aa: CASSLGVGGSKNIQYF

j_call: TRBJ2-2
d_call: TRBD2
clone_size: -
v_call: TRBV9
cdr3_nt: TGTGCCAGCAGCGTAGGGCCTAGCGGGAACACCGGGGAGCTGTTTTTT
cdr3_aa: CASSVGPSGNTGELFF

j_call: TRBJ1-2
d_call: TRBD1
clone_size: -
v_call: TRBV28
cdr3_nt: TGTGCCAGCACCAGACAGGGGGCGCGTAACTATGGCTACACCTTC
cdr3_aa: CASTRQGARNYGYTF

j_call: TRBJ1-2
d_call: TRBD1
clone_size: -
v_call: TRBV27
cdr3_nt: TGTGCCAGCAGTTCTCCGGGACAGGGGGCATATGGCTACACCTTC
cdr3_aa: CASSSPGQGAYGYTF

j_call: TRBJ2-7
d_call: TRBD1
clone_size: -
v_call: TRBV4-3
cdr3_nt: TGCGCCAGCAGCCCCCGTGCCGGGACAGATGCCTACGAGCAGTACTTC
cdr3_aa: CASSPRAGTDAYEQYF

j_call: TRBJ2-3
d_call: -
clone_size: -
v_call: TRBV7-6
cdr3_nt: TGTGCCAGCAGCGTAGGATCCCGGGGGTCTGTGGCCACGCAGTATTTT
cdr3_aa: CASSVGSRGSVATQYF

j_call: TRBJ2-7
d_call: TRBD1
clone_size: -
v_call: TRBV6-6
cdr3_nt: TGTGCCAGCAGTTCAGGACAGGGTCTCTACGAGCAGTACTTC
cdr3_aa: CASSSGQGLYEQYF

j_call: TRBJ2-1
d_call: TRBD2
clone_size: -
v_call: TRBV7-2
cdr3_nt: TGTGCCAGCAGCTCGCAACTAGCGGGAGGTGAGCAGTTCTTC
cdr3_aa: CASSSQLAGGEQFF

j_call: TRBJ1-1
d_call: TRBD1
clone_size: few
v_call: TRBV2
cdr3_nt: TGTGCCAGCAGTAGATTCGACAGGGGACCTGAAGCTTTCTTT
cdr3_aa: CASSRFDRGPEAFF

j_call: TRBJ1-2
d_call: -
clone_size: -
v_call: TRBV2
cdr3_nt: TGTGCCAGCAACACTTACCGTAACTATGGCTACACCTTC
cdr3_aa: CASNTYRNYGYTF

j_call: TRBJ2-7
d_call: TRBD2
clone_size: few
v_call: TRBV5-5
cdr3_nt: TGTGCCAGCAGCCAGGGACTAGCGGCGAACTCCTACGAGCAGTACTTC
cdr3_aa: CASSQGLAANSYEQYF

j_call: TRBJ1-5
d_call: TRBD1
clone_size: -
v_call: TRBV29-1
cdr3_nt: TGCAGCGTTGGACAGGGAGGCAATCAGCCCCAGCATTTT
cdr3_aa: CSVGQGGNQPQHF

j_call: TRBJ1-4
d_call: TRBD1
clone_size: once
v_call: TRBV7-2
cdr3_nt: TGTGCCAGCAGCTCCTACAGGGGGGCTAATGAAAAACTGTTTTTT
cdr3_aa: CASSSYRGANEKLFF

j_call: TRBJ2-7
d_call: -
clone_size: -
v_call: TRBV5-1
cdr3_nt: TGCGCCAGCAGCCCGAGGGGGGACGAGCAGTACTTC
cdr3_aa: CASSPRGDEQYF

j_call: TRBJ1-4
d_call: TRBD1
clone_size: -
v_call: TRBV13
cdr3_nt: TGTGCCAGCAGCTTTTCCGGGACAGGGGGGGAAAAACTGTTTTTT
cdr3_aa: CASSFSGTGGEKLFF

j_call: TRBJ1-4
d_call: -
clone_size: -
v_call: TRBV6-6
cdr3_nt: TGTGCCAGCAGGAACGGGTTAACTAATGAAAAACTGTTTTTT
cdr3_aa: CASRNGLTNEKLFF

j_call: TRBJ2-6
d_call: -
clone_size: few
v_call: TRBV4-1
cdr3_nt: TGCGCCAGCAGCTACTCGGGACACTCTGGGGCCAACGTCCTGACTTTC
cdr3_aa: CASSYSGHSGANVLTF

j_call: TRBJ1-1
d_call: -
clone_size: -
v_call: TRBV28
cdr3_nt: TGTGCCAGCAGTCCTTCTTATGGGAGCCGCACTGAAGCTTTCTTT
cdr3_aa: CASSPSYGSRTEAFF

j_call: TRBJ2-7
d_call: TRBD2
clone_size: -
v_call: TRBV5-6
cdr3_nt: TGTGCCAGCAGCTTAATGGGGCTAGCGGCTGTTGGGGACGAGCAGTACTTC
cdr3_aa: CASSLMGLAAVGDEQYF

j_call: TRBJ2-1
d_call: TRBD2
clone_size: -
v_call: TRBV2
cdr3_nt: TGTGCCAGCAGGGCCGGGACTAGCGGGAGAAATGAGCAGTTCTTC
cdr3_aa: CASRAGTSGRNEQFF

j_call: TRBJ2-2
d_call: -
clone_size: -
v_call: TRBV5-7
cdr3_nt: TGTGCCAGCAGCTTCTCGTGGGTCGGACCCGGGGAGCTGTTTTTT
cdr3_aa: CASSFSWVGPGELFF

j_call: TRBJ2-6
d_call: -
clone_size: once
v_call: TRBV5-4
cdr3_nt: TGTGCCAGCAGCTTGGCGGGGACTCGCAAACCCTCTGGGGCCAACGTCCTGACTTTC
cdr3_aa: CASSLAGTRKPSGANVLTF

j_call: TRBJ1-1
d_call: -
clone_size: -
v_call: TRBV7-3
cdr3_nt: TGTGCCAGCAGCCACCTCGGCCAGAACACTGAAGCTTTCTTT
cdr3_aa: CASSHLGQNTEAFF

j_call: TRBJ1-4
d_call: -
clone_size: -
v_call: TRBV6-5
cdr3_nt: TGTGCCAGCAGGAAGGGAGGAAATGAAAAACTGTTTTTT
cdr3_aa: CASRKGGNEKLFF

j_call: TRBJ2-7
d_call: -
clone_size: -
v_call: TRBV11-2
cdr3_nt: TGTGCCAGCAGCTTAACGGGGGTCGAGCAGTACTTC
cdr3_aa: CASSLTGVEQYF

j_call: TRBJ2-1
d_call: TRBD2
clone_size: -
v_call: TRBV27
cdr3_nt: TGTGCCAGCAGCCCCCGACTAGCGGGAGGTTCGGTAAATGAGCAGTTCTTC
cdr3_aa: CASSPRLAGGSVNEQFF

j_call: TRBJ2-7
d_call: TRBD2
clone_size: -
v_call: TRBV28
cdr3_nt: TGTGCCAGCAGACCTACTAGCGGGGGGCTGTTTGAGCAGTACTTC
cdr3_aa: CASRPTSGGLFEQYF

j_call: TRBJ1-1
d_call: -
clone_size: once
v_call: TRBV30
cdr3_nt: TGTGCCTGGAGTGTAGACAGAACTAACACTGAAGCTTTCTTT
cdr3_aa: CAWSVDRTNTEAFF

j_call: TRBJ2-5
d_call: -
clone_size: -
v_call: TRBV5-5
cdr3_nt: TGTGCCAGCAGCCCTACCCCCCAGGGGCCGGCGCATGGGGAGACCCAGTACTTC
cdr3_aa: CASSPTPQGPAHGETQYF

j_call: TRBJ1-4
d_call: TRBD1
clone_size: -
v_call: TRBV7-8
cdr3_nt: TGTGCCAGCAGCCCTAGACAGGGCAGGGGTAATGAAAAACTGTTTTTT
cdr3_aa: CASSPRQGRGNEKLFF

j_call: TRBJ2-7
d_call: TRBD2
clone_size: -
v_call: TRBV7-2
cdr3_nt: TGTGCCAGCAGCATCAGGACTAGCGGGAGCGGCGAGCAGTACTTC
cdr3_aa: CASSIRTSGSGEQYF

j_call: TRBJ1-1
d_call: -
clone_size: -
v_call: TRBV27
cdr3_nt: TGTGCCAGCAGTTTCCAATTATCGAACACTGAAGCTTTCTTT
cdr3_aa: CASSFQLSNTEAFF

j_call: TRBJ2-7
d_call: -
clone_size: -
v_call: TRBV28
cdr3_nt: TGTGCCACGACGGGAAGCTCCTACGAGCAGTACTTC
cdr3_aa: CATTGSSYEQYF

j_call: TRBJ2-2
d_call: -
clone_size: -
v_call: TRBV11-2
cdr3_nt: TGTGCCAGCAGCTTAGATATAGGGACGGGGGAGCTGTTTTTT
cdr3_aa: CASSLDIGTGELFF

j_call: TRBJ2-4
d_call: -
clone_size: once
v_call: TRBV7-2
cdr3_nt: TGTGCCAGCAGCTTAGATTCGACGGCTCAAACCATTCAGTACTTC
cdr3_aa: CASSLDSTAQTIQYF

j_call: TRBJ1-2
d_call: -
clone_size: few
v_call: TRBV7-9
cdr3_nt: TGTGCCAGCAGCTTAGACAGTTCGATCTATGGCTACACCTTC
cdr3_aa: CASSLDSSIYGYTF

j_call: TRBJ2-7
d_call: -
clone_size: -
v_call: TRBV7-2
cdr3_nt: TGTGCCAGCAGCCCGCACCCCCGACTTGGCGAGCAGTACTTC
cdr3_aa: CASSPHPRLGEQYF